These T cell receptor beta chains were read from a single sample in a study of OX40 agonist ivuxolimab in advanced cancers. Clones were sequenced by immunoSEQ multiplex PCR, and TCRdb holds only the in-frame ones, with some missing. Of more than 85,000 clones in the sample, roughly nine tenths are singletons; the top ten hold approximately 0.5%. The sequencing here drew on CD4+ or CD8+ T cells sorted from blood, taken in a trial of the OX40 agonist ivuxolimab. The receptors shown here come from an adult with an advanced solid tumor such as melanoma, head and neck, liver or kidney cancer. CDR3s include the opening cysteine and the closing phenylalanine or tryptophan. Each record gives: D gene, V gene, J gene, clone size, CDR3 protein, CDR3 DNA. A D gene is named only where the DNA matches it firmly. Part of the rows lack a size; the others show once, few, many or a class for expanded clones.

>TRBD2|TRBV7-9|TRBJ2-3|few
CASSPPGVGGWTDTQYF
TGTGCCAGCAGCCCACCGGGAGTGGGGGGGTGGACAGATACGCAGTATTTT
>NA|TRBV7-2|TRBJ1-3|NA
CASSLSGAGSSGNTIYF
TGTGCCAGCAGCCTCTCGGGGGCCGGGAGCTCTGGAAACACCATATATTTT
>NA|TRBV5-1|TRBJ2-2|NA
CASSRLSNTGELFF
TGCGCCAGCAGTCGGCTCTCGAACACCGGGGAGCTGTTTTTT
>NA|TRBV18|TRBJ2-3|NA
CASSPLQGTDTQYF
TGTGCCAGCTCACCACTACAAGGCACAGATACGCAGTATTTT
>TRBD2|TRBV2|TRBJ2-3|NA
CASSPSGAGDTQYF
TGTGCCAGCAGCCCTAGCGGGGCGGGAGATACGCAGTATTTT
>TRBD1|TRBV7-8|TRBJ1-5|NA
CATQEGAGQPQHF
TGTGCCACCCAAGAGGGGGCCGGTCAGCCCCAGCATTTT
>TRBD1|TRBV7-8|TRBJ1-5|NA
CASSLVGQGAQPQHF
TGTGCCAGCAGCTTAGTCGGACAGGGGGCTCAGCCCCAGCATTTT
>NA|TRBV11-2|TRBJ1-3|NA
CASTGAFGTIYF
TGTGCCAGCACCGGGGCTTTCGGCACCATATATTTT
>TRBD1|TRBV7-2|TRBJ1-1|NA
CASSPRPGQGRTEAFF
TGTGCCAGCAGCCCAAGGCCGGGACAGGGGCGAACTGAAGCTTTCTTT
>NA|TRBV6-1|TRBJ1-2|NA
CASSEMVNYGYTF
TGTGCCAGCAGTGAGATGGTTAACTATGGCTACACCTTC
>NA|TRBV19|TRBJ2-7|NA
CASSMMGSSYEQYF
TGTGCCAGTAGTATGATGGGGAGCTCCTACGAGCAGTACTTC
>NA|TRBV10-3|TRBJ1-1|NA
CAISGTVRQPNTEAFF
TGTGCCATCAGTGGGACCGTGAGACAGCCGAACACTGAAGCTTTCTTT
>TRBD1|TRBV28|TRBJ1-1|NA
CASSQPGGRNTEAFF
TGTGCCAGCAGTCAACCAGGGGGTCGGAACACTGAAGCTTTCTTT
>NA|TRBV5-6|TRBJ1-1|few
CASSLGREAFF
TGTGCCAGCAGCTTGGGACGTGAAGCTTTCTTT
>NA|TRBV18|TRBJ1-3|NA
CASSPDTVANTIYF
TGTGCCAGCTCACCGGATACAGTTGCGAACACCATATATTTT
>NA|TRBV10-3|TRBJ1-2|NA
CATKGGGPYPGYTF
TGTGCCACGAAGGGCGGGGGCCCCTACCCAGGCTACACCTTC
>NA|TRBV6-1|TRBJ1-2|NA
CASRGDYGYTF
TGTGCCAGCCGAGGGGACTATGGCTACACCTTC
>NA|TRBV14|TRBJ2-2|NA
CASSQVQGSSGELFF
TGTGCCAGCAGCCAAGTGCAGGGTAGTTCCGGGGAGCTGTTTTTT
>NA|TRBV6-6|TRBJ1-1|NA
CASSAPGRGNTEAFF
TGTGCCAGCAGTGCCCCAGGACGGGGGAACACTGAAGCTTTCTTT
>NA|TRBV5-1|TRBJ2-3|NA
CASSLGSTDTQYF
TGCGCCAGCAGCTTGGGCTCCACAGATACGCAGTATTTT
>NA|TRBV5-5|TRBJ1-2|NA
CASSQAGSLNYGYTF
TGTGCCAGCAGCCAGGCAGGGTCGCTTAACTATGGCTACACCTTC
>NA|TRBV19|TRBJ1-5|NA
CASSPQGNQPQHF
TGTGCCAGTAGTCCACAGGGCAATCAGCCCCAGCATTTT
>NA|TRBV2|TRBJ1-2|NA
CASSPRGAGGYTF
TGTGCCAGCAGCCCTAGGGGGGCGGGCGGCTACACCTTC
>NA|TRBV19|TRBJ2-1|NA
CASSPDQNRNEQFF
TGTGCCAGTAGTCCCGATCAAAACCGGAATGAGCAGTTCTTC
>TRBD1|TRBV6-5|TRBJ1-1|NA
CASSYQGQGNTEAFF
TGTGCCAGCAGTTACCAAGGACAGGGGAACACTGAAGCTTTCTTT
>NA|TRBV7-2|TRBJ1-1|NA
CASSRQQNTEAFF
TGTGCCAGCAGTCGTCAGCAAAACACTGAAGCTTTCTTT
>TRBD2|TRBV15|TRBJ2-4|NA
CATSRQPIAGPKNIQYF
TGTGCCACCAGCAGACAACCAATAGCGGGACCCAAAAACATTCAGTACTTC